The next 16 T cell receptor beta chains were all read from a single sample in a study of T-cell memory formation after mild COVID-19. One entry per CDR3 protein results from TCRdb running MiXCR on the 5' RACE reads. Here the sample spans approximately 480,000 distinct CDR3 sequences, 18% being singletons. Sequencing was performed on PBMCs or a T cell subset sorted from them (not recorded which). Every receptor here comes from an adult woman who had mild COVID-19 (a few samples of this study predate the infection). Cell type and time point are not known.

This clonotype was seen many times. V gene TRBV7-2 combines with J gene TRBJ2-3; 7 positions match TRBD1. CDR1 is SGHTA, CDR2 FQGNSA, per germline. Trimming at V came to 1 base and at J to 4 bases, leaving 2 bases not matched to a gene. This CDR3 is built from 14 residues. CDR3 DNA: TGTGCCAGCAGCTTAGAGGGGGCTGCAGATACGCAGTATTTT. Encoded protein: CASSLEGAADTQYF.

The chain combines TRBV24-1 with TRBJ1-5; D not certain. V lost 10 bases and J lost 0, with 3 bases in between. The CDR3 length is 11 residues. Germline CDR1 and CDR2: KGHDR and SFDVKD. CDR3 protein: CATGSNQPQHF. DNA of the CDR3: TGTGCCACAGGTAGCAATCAGCCCCAGCATTTT.

This clonotype came up many times. The rearrangement links TRBV12-3 or TRBV12-4 to TRBJ2-3, with 10 bases aligning to TRBD1. V was clipped by 4 bases and J by 4 bases; unmatched bases: 8. The CDR3 loop spans 16 amino acids. The CDR3 sequence is CASSSMTGGWADTQYF. CDR3 bases: TGTGCCAGCAGTTCGATGACAGGGGGCTGGGCAGATACGCAGTATTTT.

This clonotype was counted ten times or more. The chain joins TRBV7-9 to TRBJ2-5; possibly TRBD2 for D (5 bases). Deletions cut 0 bases from V and 1 base from J, with 9 bases between. The CDR3 spans 15 residues. CDR1 is SEHNR and CDR2 is FQNEAQ in the germline V gene (reference sequence). The CDR3 DNA reads TGTGCCAGCAGCTTAGCGGAGGCAGCCCAAGAGACCCAGTACTTC. This codes for CASSLAEAAQETQYF.

This clonotype was found many times. CDR3 nucleotides: TGTGCCAGCAGCCAGGGGACTAGCGGGAGTGATGAGCAGTTCTTC. Translation: CASSQGTSGSDEQFF. The genes are TRBV4-2 and TRBJ2-1, with 14 bases aligning to TRBD2. CDR1 is LGHNA, CDR2 YNFKEQ, per germline. This CDR3 is built from 15 residues. J was trimmed by 8 bases and V by 3 bases; bases with no gene match: 3.

This clonotype was detected many times. The rearrangement joins TRBV2 to TRBJ2-7; 9 bases are shared with TRBD1. Trimming removed 5 bases from V and 2 bases from J; junction bases left unmatched: 4. Germline CDR1 SNHLY, CDR2 FYNNEI. The CDR3 consists of 14 residues. The chain's CDR3 is CASSRDRGTYEQYF. The CDR3 nucleotides read TGTGCCAGCAGTCGAGACAGGGGGACCTACGAGCAGTACTTC. Together with reference TRBV2 and TRBJ2-7, the CDR3 gives the full variable domain: EPEVTQTPSHQVTQMGQEVILRCVPISNHLYFYWYRQILGQKVEFLVSFYNNEISEKSEIFDDQFSVERPDGSNFTLKIRSTKLEDSAMYFCASSRDRGTYEQYFGPGTRLTVT.

This clonotype has a handful of counts. The chain employs TRBV15 and TRBJ2-3; 9 positions agree with TRBD2. The CDR3 totals 17 residues. The germline V gene encodes CDR1 LNHNV and CDR2 YYDKDF (reference sequence). Unmatched junction bases numbered 8, after V lost 0 bases and J lost 4 bases. Written as DNA, the CDR3 is TGTGCCACCAGCAGAGAGGGACTAGCTTTCGCAGCAGATACGCAGTATTTT. Amino acids: CATSREGLAFAADTQYF.

CDR3 amino acids: CASSPHLGGTYNEQFF. The CDR3 DNA sequence: TGTGCCAGCAGCCCCCATTTGGGAGGGACCTACAATGAGCAGTTCTTC. V and J are TRBV9 and TRBJ2-1; 7 bases map to TRBD2. The CDR3 length is 16 residues. V lost 4 bases and J lost 2; bases outside the gene matches: 9. Germline V gives CDR1 SGDLS, CDR2 YYNGEE.

DNA for the CDR3: TGTGCCAGCAGCCTCGGTACTAGCGGGGGGCTTGTTTCCTACAATGAGCAGTTCTTC. It specifies CASSLGTSGGLVSYNEQFF. The rearrangement uses TRBV4-2 and TRBJ2-1; 12 positions agree with TRBD2. The CDR3 loop spans 19 amino acids. V dropped 4 bases and J dropped 1; count of bases not matched to a gene: 11. CDR1 LGHNA and CDR2 YNFKEQ come from the germline V gene.

The genes are TRBV20-1 and TRBJ2-5; 7 positions match TRBD2. The germline V gene encodes CDR1 DFQATT and CDR2 SNEGSKA (reference sequence). The CDR3 runs to 15 residues. V lost 5 bases, J lost 0 bases, and 9 bases stayed unmatched. The CDR3 DNA reads as TGCAGTGCTGACGTTCGGGGGGTGGACCAAGAGACCCAGTACTTC. Translating it yields CSADVRGVDQETQYF.

This clonotype was found a few times. The V and J genes are TRBV5-1 and TRBJ2-2, with TRBD2 matching 7 bases. The CDR3 runs 17 residues. Germline trimming cut 1 base from V and 4 bases from J; bases unmatched to any gene: 10. Germline V gene sequence: CDR1 SGHRS, CDR2 YFSETQ. The CDR3 sequence is CASSLFGGETITGELFF. DNA for the CDR3: TGCGCCAGCAGCTTGTTTGGGGGGGAGACTATCACCGGGGAGCTGTTTTTT. Looking up the rest from reference TRBV5-1 and TRBJ2-2 gives the full variable domain: KAGVTQTPRYLIKTRGQQVTLSCSPISGHRSVSWYQQTPGQGLQFLFEYFSETQRNKGNFPGRFSGRQFSNSRSEMNVSTLELGDSALYLCASSLFGGETITGELFFGEGSRLTVL.

V usage is TRBV7-9 and J usage is TRBJ2-5, with D maybe TRBD2 (5 bases). The CDR3 has 16 amino acids. Trimming stripped 1 base from V and 2 bases from J, with 14 bases between. Germline V CDR1 and CDR2: SEHNR, FQNEAQ (reference sequence). The CDR3 reads CASSLVGGSGQETQYF. CDR3 nucleotides: TGTGCCAGCAGCTTAGTCGGAGGTTCCGGGCAAGAGACCCAGTACTTC.

This clonotype was picked up a small number of times. This rearrangement joins TRBV20-1 to TRBJ2-1; TRBD1 matches at 7 bases. The CDR3 is 12 amino acids. The V gene's germline CDR1 is DFQATT and CDR2 SNEGSKA (reference sequence). V dropped 2 bases and J dropped 12; count of bases not matched to a gene: 7. This CDR3 reads CSARKTGSGQFF. The CDR3 bases are TGCAGTGCTAGAAAGACAGGGTCAGGGCAGTTCTTC.

This clonotype was observed a few times. The chain couples TRBV12-3 or TRBV12-4 to TRBJ2-7; D is uncertain. The CDR3 length is 16 residues. Trimming took 2 bases from V and 6 from J, leaving 20 bases between them. The CDR3 is CASSLRRGGRQGEQYF. The CDR3 DNA is TGTGCCAGCAGTTTAAGGCGAGGCGGCCGACAAGGCGAGCAGTACTTC.

This clonotype has at least ten counts. This chain uses TRBV5-1 with TRBJ2-5; the D gene could be TRBD1 or TRBD2 (5 bases each). Trimming took off 2 bases at V and 4 bases at J, with 18 bases between the two ends. The CDR3 contains 16 residues. CDR1 and CDR2 (germline): SGHRS, YFSETQ. CDR3 sequence reads: CASSLLIGTEAETQYF. CDR3 DNA: TGCGCCAGCAGCTTACTCATCGGGACGGAGGCAGAGACCCAGTACTTC.

The genes are TRBV5-6 and TRBJ1-5, with no clear D. Germline CDR1 SGHDT, CDR2 YYEEEE. There are 15 residues in the CDR3. V was trimmed by 4 bases and J by 0 bases, leaving 11 bases between them. The CDR3 here is CASSLAPNSNQPQHF. The CDR3, as DNA: TGTGCCAGCAGCCTGGCACCAAATAGCAATCAGCCCCAGCATTTT.